Each of the 21 T cell receptor beta chains below was sequenced from the same sample in a study of regulatory T cells in long-lasting Graves disease (dated by TCRdb to about 2021). Library preparation was by multiplex PCR. TCRdb shows the sequencer as Illumina HiSeq 4000. TCR beta libraries were built with iRepertoire HTBI primers and Arm-PCR amplification of CDR3 regions. TCRdb applied fastp at Q25 and MiXCR to the public reads, then kept only in-frame beta chains. All rows with the same CDR3 protein become a single entry with the most common DNA and genes. This sample is represented by 500,000 or so distinct CDR3 sequences; more than 15% of them were singletons. About 25% of the sample rests with the top ten. The sample's time point, from its label and the paper: newly diagnosed GD, antithyroid drugs for less than 3 months. For both TCR sequencing and RNA sequencing, RNA was extracted from PBMCs using TRIzol.

A further study also used this sample, focusing on T cells in Graves' hyperthyroidism and ophthalmopathy.

The material was peripheral blood mononuclear cells (PBMCs), obtained at new diagnosis, from a patient treated with antithyroid drugs. The source is a woman aged 35-65 years with Graves disease. Donor details come from another sample of the same person, matched by shared clones.

The rearrangement joins TRBV5-1 to TRBJ1-6; possible D gene TRBD1, 5 bases. The CDR3 consists of 16 residues. CDR1 is SGHRS, CDR2 YFSETQ, per germline. Trimming removed 5 bases from V and 0 bases from J, with 12 bases in between. CDR3 sequence reads: CASRVDRSSYNSPLHF. CDR3 DNA: TGCGCCAGCAGGGTAGACAGAAGCTCCTATAATTCACCCCTCCACTTT. Combining the CDR3 with reference TRBV5-1 and TRBJ1-6 gives the whole variable domain KAGVTQTPRYLIKTRGQQVTLSCSPISGHRSVSWYQQTPGQGLQFLFEYFSETQRNKGNFPGRFSGRQFSNSRSEMNVSTLELGDSALYLCASRVDRSSYNSPLHFGNGTRLTVT.

This clonotype has more than one count but fewer than ten. The V and J genes are TRBV7-9 and TRBJ1-2; the D gene is possibly TRBD1 (6 bases). Germline CDR1 and CDR2: SEHNR and FQNEAQ (reference sequence). V lost 0 bases and J 2 bases, leaving 10 bases between the germline ends. The CDR3 sequence is 15 residues long. CDR3 sequence: CASSLAAGANYGYTF. CDR3 nucleotide sequence: TGTGCCAGCAGCTTAGCGGCAGGGGCGAACTATGGCTACACCTTC.

This clonotype has ten or more counts. The rearrangement uses TRBV30 and TRBJ2-1; possible D gene TRBD2, 6 bases. V lost 2 bases, J lost 4 bases, and 12 bases lay in between. CDR1 and CDR2 (germline): GTSNPN, SVGIG (reference sequence). The length of the CDR3 is 14 residues. The CDR3 loop is CAWSQLASYNEQFF. The DNA for the CDR3 is TGTGCCTGGAGTCAGCTAGCGTCTTACAATGAGCAGTTCTTC.

J is TRBJ1-1 and V is TRBV6-1, with D unclear. The germline V gene has CDR1 MNHNS and CDR2 SASEGT. Trimming took off 7 bases at V and 0 bases at J, with 15 bases between the two ends. CDR3 size: 15 residues. The CDR3 DNA follows: TGTGCCAGCACGAGAGACGTAGCAATGAACACTGAAGCTTTCTTT. Its translation: CASTRDVAMNTEAFF.

This clonotype has a handful of counts. V and J are TRBV19 and TRBJ1-6, with D unresolved. CDR3 size: 13 residues. The germline gives CDR1 LNHDA, CDR2 SQIVND (reference sequence). The ends were cut back, 5 bases at V and 8 bases at J, with 10 bases in the middle. CDR3 in amino acids: CASSAQSDSPLHF. The DNA for the CDR3 is TGTGCCAGTAGTGCCCAATCTGATTCACCCCTCCACTTT.

Remarks on this clonotype: This may stem from a read error, because a much larger clone lies one nucleotide away. The chain recombines TRBV4-2 with TRBJ2-4; no definite D call. The DNA end is a closer match to TRBJ2-1, so the J assignment may be wrong. The CDR3 loop spans 13 amino acids. Per germline, CDR1 LGHNA and CDR2 YNFKEQ. The CDR3 nucleotides read TGTGCCAGCAGCCAAGGGGCAAGCTACGAGCAGTTCTTC. Its protein product is CASSQGASYEQFF.

As for this clonotype: A much larger clone differs by one base, so this may be a read error. The chain joins TRBV15 to TRBJ1-1; D is ambiguous. The CDR3 is 15 residues long. Germline V lookup: CDR1 LNHNV, CDR2 YYDKDF (reference sequence). CDR3 nucleotides: TGTGCCACCAGCAGACCAGGACCCTTGAACGCTGAAGCTTTCTTT. Its protein is CATSRPGPLNAEAFF.

This clonotype was counted at least ten times. This sequence joins TRBV16 and TRBJ2-7; no firm D call. The CDR3 covers 15 residues. Germline CDR1 is KGHSY and CDR2 is FQNENV. The ends were cut back, 1 base at V and 0 bases at J, with 10 bases in the middle. In nucleotides, the CDR3 is TGTGCCAGCAGCCAATACGACGGGTCCTCCTACGAGCAGTACTTC. Its protein product is CASSQYDGSSYEQYF.

For this clonotype: A much larger clone sits a single nucleotide away, making a read error possible. This sequence joins TRBV28 and TRBJ2-1; possibly TRBD1 for D (5 bases). This CDR3 contains 13 residues. Germline CDR1 and CDR2: MDHEN and SYDVKM. V shed 6 bases and J shed 4 bases, with 10 bases lying between them. The CDR3 protein is CASSRNRYNEQFF. The CDR3 DNA is TGTGCCAGCAGCCGGAACAGGTACAATGAGCAGTTCTTC.

The rearrangement uses TRBV6-4 and TRBJ2-2, with 9 bases fitting TRBD1. The CDR3 runs to 16 residues. J lost 0 bases, V lost 6 bases, and 5 bases had no gene match. Germline CDR1 reads MRHNA; CDR2 reads SNTAGT. For the CDR3, the DNA is TGTGCCAGCAGCAAGACAGGGGGTTCGAACACCGGGGAGCTGTTTTTT. This encodes CASSKTGGSNTGELFF.

In regard to this clonotype: A much larger clone differs from this one at a single base, so this may be a read error. This CDR3 fails to terminate in the conserved phenylalanine or tryptophan, so it likely reflects a read error. It is unclear where the CDR3 begins or ends on the DNA, so no DNA is shown, and the CDR3 is as TCRdb lists it. This chain links TRBV6-2 or TRBV6-3 with TRBJ1-1; TRBD1, as called in the table, went unchecked against the DNA. The CDR3 comprises 13 residues, both ends counted. Germline lookup yields CDR1 MNHEY and CDR2 SVGEGT. This chain's CDR3 is CASSLGGSGETFL.

This clonotype has ten or more counts. The V call is TRBV18, the J call TRBJ1-1; possibly TRBD1 for D (5 bases). With 5 bases removed from V and 5 bases from J, the gap between germline ends came to 15 bases. The V gene's germline CDR1 is KGHSH and CDR2 LQKENI. CDR3 size: 14 residues. The CDR3 DNA reads as TGTGCCAGCTCAGTCATCCTACAGGATACTGAAGCTTTCTTT. Translating it yields CASSVILQDTEAFF. Full variable domain (rest looked up from reference TRBV18 and TRBJ1-1): NAGVMQNPRHLVRRRGQEARLRCSPMKGHSHVYWYRQLPEEGLKFMVYLQKENIIDESGMPKERFSAEFPKEGPSILRIQQVVRGDSAAYFCASSVILQDTEAFFGQGTRLTVV.

In this sample, this clonotype turned up many times. This chain connects TRBV20-1 to TRBJ1-5, with 7 bases identical to TRBD1. There are 13 residues in the CDR3. Germline-derived CDR1 and CDR2 are DFQATT and SNEGSKA (reference sequence). Germline trimming cut 3 bases from V and 6 bases from J; bases unmatched to any gene: 5. CDR3 loop: CSASTGDGQPQHF. The CDR3 bases are TGCAGTGCTAGCACAGGGGATGGTCAGCCCCAGCATTTT.

V usage is TRBV25-1 and J usage is TRBJ1-2; TRBD1 matches at 8 bases. Germline CDR1 and CDR2: MGHDK and SYGVNS. The CDR3 runs 16 residues. V lost 3 bases to trimming and J lost 8 bases; unmatched junction nucleotides: 14. For the CDR3, the DNA is TGTGCCAGCAGTGAGCTTCTAACAGGGGGTCTGAGAGGCTACACCTTC. Translating it yields CASSELLTGGLRGYTF.

This clonotype appeared once. Being one base from a much bigger clone, this may be a read error. The conserved phenylalanine or tryptophan is not found at the CDR3 terminus, so this likely reflects a read error. The chain has TRBV28 and TRBJ1-4, with D maybe TRBD1 (5 bases). Germline assignment: CDR1 MDHEN and CDR2 SYDVKM. The CDR3 contains 14 residues. V lost 7 bases, J lost 2 bases, and 11 bases lay in between. The CDR3 region is CASNQGGTNEKLFL. CDR3 DNA: TGTGCCAGCAACCAGGGAGGGACTAATGAAAAACTGTTTCTT.

This clonotype has ten or more counts. The chain has TRBV11-2 and TRBJ2-5; no firm D call. V was clipped by 3 bases and J by 3 bases, with 8 bases between them. The CDR3 contains 13 residues. The germline V gene encodes CDR1 SGHAT and CDR2 FQNNGV. CDR3 sequence: CASSFRSEETQYF. The CDR3 bases are TGTGCCAGCAGCTTCAGATCGGAAGAGACCCAGTACTTC. Full variable domain (outside the CDR3, taken from reference TRBV11-2 and TRBJ2-5): EAGVAQSPRYKIIEKRQSVAFWCNPISGHATLYWYQQILGQGPKLLIQFQNNGVVDDSQLPKDRFSAERLKGVDSTLKIQPAKLEDSAVYLCASSFRSEETQYFGPGTRLLVL.

This clonotype was detected many times. The V call is TRBV5-6, the J call TRBJ2-1; no definite D call. V lost 0 bases and J lost 7, with 11 bases in between. The CDR3 length is 14 residues. Germline V gives CDR1 SGHDT, CDR2 YYEEEE. CDR3 in amino acids: CASSLGGALNEQFF. The CDR3 nucleotides read TGTGCCAGCAGCTTGGGAGGCGCCTTGAATGAGCAGTTCTTC.

The chain recombines TRBV9 with TRBJ1-1; 9 bases match TRBD1. Germline CDR1 reads SGDLS; CDR2 reads YYNGEE. This CDR3 is built from 14 residues. Losses at the gene ends were 0 bases for V and 11 bases for J; bases not matched to a gene: 8. CDR3 loop: CASSVGGTGRPAFF. CDR3 in DNA: TGTGCCAGCAGCGTAGGGGGGACAGGGAGACCGGCTTTCTTT.

This clonotype has a count of ten or more. The chain joins TRBV28 to TRBJ2-7; TRBD1 agrees at 9 bases. Germline CDR1 is MDHEN and CDR2 is SYDVKM. The length of the CDR3 is 15 residues. With 7 bases clipped from V and 0 bases from J, the junction kept 7 bases outside the gene matches. CDR3 in DNA: TGTGCCAGCACCCTGACAGGGGGGCACTCCTACGAGCAGTACTTC. Amino acids: CASTLTGGHSYEQYF.

There are many counts of this clonotype. An end of the junction differs from the germline gene, which may be a read error. This chain uses TRBV6-2 or TRBV6-3 with TRBJ2-1, with D possibly matching TRBD1 (6 bases). The CDR3 runs 17 residues. Germline CDR1 MNHEY, CDR2 SVGEGT. DNA of the CDR3: TGTGCCAGCAGATACTCGACAGGAGCAAAAGCCTACAATGAGCAGTTCTTC. It encodes CASRYSTGAKAYNEQFF.

This clonotype was counted between two and nine times. The CDR3 loop reads CSVQGLATNEKLFF. CDR3 DNA sequence: TGCAGTGTACAAGGCCTTGCAACTAATGAAAAACTGTTTTTT. The chain uses TRBV20-1 and TRBJ1-4, with D uncertain. V was shortened by 7 bases and J by 0 bases, with 12 bases between the two germline ends. In germline, CDR1 is DFQATT, CDR2 SNEGSKA (reference sequence). The CDR3 covers 14 residues.